These T cell receptor beta chains were read from a single sample in a study of blood T cell repertoires in COVID-19. Produced via immunoSEQ multiplex PCR; TCRdb's table is partial and in-frame only. The repertoire consists of over 200,000 clones, with 84% occurring once and the leading ten covering less than 5.5%. Sequencing was carried out using peripheral blood. The receptors here all came from a man over 45 with active or convalescent COVID-19. CDR3s include the opening cysteine and the closing phenylalanine or tryptophan. A D gene is named only where the DNA matches it firmly. Clone size is stated in some rows and not others, as once, few, many or a class when expanded.

d_call | cdr3_length | j_call | v_call | clone_size | cdr3_aa | cdr3_nt
. | 14 | TRBJ1-1 | TRBV19 | . | CASTPSVWNTEAFF | TGTGCCAGTACCCCGTCGGTGTGGAACACTGAAGCTTTCTTT
TRBD1 | 13 | TRBJ1-2 | TRBV2 | once | CASRDRGGYGYTF | TGTGCCAGCAGGGACAGGGGTGGTTATGGCTACACCTTC
TRBD1 | 12 | TRBJ2-3 | TRBV12-5 | . | CASGTGVDTQYF | TGTGCTAGTGGTACAGGGGTAGATACGCAGTATTTT
TRBD1 | 16 | TRBJ2-5 | TRBV7-9 | . | CASSPLTGERLETQYF | TGTGCCAGCAGCCCCCTAACAGGGGAGCGACTAGAGACCCAGTACTTC
. | 13 | TRBJ2-1 | TRBV4-2 | . | CASSQGERNEQFF | TGTGCCAGCAGCCAAGGGGAGAGAAATGAGCAGTTCTTC
. | 17 | TRBJ1-2 | TRBV7-8 | . | CASSRTTGGAGNYGYTF | TGTGCCAGCAGCCGCACAACGGGGGGGGCGGGGAACTATGGCTACACCTTC
. | 13 | TRBJ2-7 | TRBV6-6 | . | CASTRDTPYEQYF | TGTGCCAGCACTAGGGACACCCCCTACGAGCAGTACTTC
. | 16 | TRBJ2-1 | TRBV6-2/TRBV6-3 | . | CASSLDIPPLRTEQFF | TGTGCCAGCAGTCTTGACATCCCCCCCCTCCGTACTGAGCAGTTCTTC
TRBD1 | 15 | TRBJ2-5 | TRBV3-1/TRBV3-2 | . | CASSQFGQAGGTQYF | TGTGCCAGCAGCCAATTCGGACAGGCGGGCGGGACCCAGTACTTC
TRBD1 | 18 | TRBJ2-5 | TRBV15 | . | CATSRDKGPGQGHMTQYF | TGTGCCACCAGCAGAGATAAAGGGCCGGGACAGGGCCATATGACCCAGTACTTC
TRBD1 | 15 | TRBJ1-4 | TRBV6-5 | . | CASSPATGVNEKLFF | TGTGCCAGCAGTCCCGCGACAGGGGTTAATGAAAAACTGTTTTTT
TRBD1 | 14 | TRBJ1-1 | TRBV5-1 | . | CASSLPTGGTEAFF | TGCGCCAGCAGCTTACCGACAGGGGGCACTGAAGCTTTCTTT
. | 14 | TRBJ1-5 | TRBV24-1 | . | CATSDLRGGGPQHF | TGTGCCACCAGTGATTTGCGCGGGGGTGGGCCCCAGCATTTT
. | 14 | TRBJ2-7 | TRBV7-2 | . | CASSFARRGGEQYF | TGTGCCAGCAGCTTCGCCCGGAGGGGGGGCGAGCAGTACTTC
TRBD1 | 14 | TRBJ2-7 | TRBV5-1 | few | CASSPGQGWYEQYF | TGCGCCAGCAGTCCCGGACAGGGCTGGTACGAGCAGTACTTC
TRBD1 | 18 | TRBJ1-2 | TRBV9 | . | CASSVAAGGFRINYGYTF | TGTGCCAGCAGCGTAGCGGCAGGGGGGTTCAGAATTAACTATGGCTACACCTTC
. | 13 | TRBJ2-7 | TRBV6-5 | . | CASSSLSSYEQYF | TGTGCCAGCAGTTCACTTAGCTCCTACGAGCAGTACTTC
. | 12 | TRBJ2-1 | TRBV5-1 | . | CASSLPTVEQFF | TGCGCCAGCAGCTTGCCAACAGTTGAGCAGTTCTTC
. | 11 | TRBJ2-3 | TRBV2 | . | CASRPGDTQYF | TGTGCCAGCAGGCCGGGAGATACGCAGTATTTT
TRBD1 | 16 | TRBJ1-1 | TRBV19 | . | CASSTGQVRRHTEAFF | TGTGCCAGTAGTACCGGACAGGTTCGGAGGCACACTGAAGCTTTCTTT
TRBD2 | 14 | TRBJ2-5 | TRBV2 | . | CASRGGVYQETQYF | TGTGCCAGCAGGGGGGGGGTGTACCAAGAGACCCAGTACTTC
. | 15 | TRBJ1-4 | TRBV19 | . | CASSVQGLDGEKLFF | TGTGCCAGTAGTGTCCAGGGCCTGGATGGGGAAAAACTGTTTTTT
. | 13 | TRBJ1-4 | TRBV6-5 | . | CAGQSSTNEKLFF | TGTGCCGGCCAAAGTTCGACTAATGAAAAACTGTTTTTT
. | 14 | TRBJ1-6 | TRBV30 | . | CAWTPKGAFSPLHF | TGTGCCTGGACTCCAAAGGGAGCCTTTTCACCCCTCCACTTT
TRBD1 | 15 | TRBJ2-3 | TRBV5-1 | . | CASSFGTGFTDTQYF | TGCGCCAGCAGCTTCGGGACAGGGTTCACAGATACGCAGTATTTT
. | 16 | TRBJ1-5 | TRBV11-1 | . | CASSPEPRSFRQPQHF | TGTGCCAGCAGCCCTGAGCCGAGGAGCTTTCGTCAGCCCCAGCATTTT
TRBD1 | 17 | TRBJ1-1 | TRBV5-1 | . | CASSLEAGGRRSTEAFF | TGCGCCAGCAGCTTGGAGGCAGGGGGCCGGAGGAGTACTGAAGCTTTCTTT
. | 14 | TRBJ2-7 | TRBV5-4 | . | CASSWGTGAYEQYF | TGTGCCAGCAGCTGGGGTACAGGTGCCTACGAGCAGTACTTC
. | 13 | TRBJ2-7 | TRBV6-5 | . | CASSYSTSREQYF | TGTGCCAGCAGTTACTCGACTTCCCGAGAGCAGTACTTC
TRBD1 | 17 | TRBJ2-6 | TRBV2 | . | CASSRDRASLGANVLTF | TGTGCCAGCAGCAGGGACAGGGCCTCACTCGGGGCCAACGTCCTGACTTTC
. | 13 | TRBJ1-5 | TRBV30 | . | CAWSVNSNQPQHF | TGTGCCTGGAGTGTTAACAGTAATCAGCCCCAGCATTTT
. | 14 | TRBJ2-7 | TRBV5-5 | few | CASSLGTATYEQYF | TGTGCCAGCAGCTTGGGGACTGCTACCTACGAGCAGTACTTC
TRBD2 | 15 | TRBJ2-3 | TRBV9 | few | CASSLRLAGTDTQYF | TGTGCCAGCAGCCTTCGACTAGCGGGCACAGATACGCAGTATTTT
TRBD2 | 16 | TRBJ2-3 | TRBV14 | . | CASSQVQRGATDTQYF | TGTGCCAGCAGCCAAGTTCAGCGGGGGGCAACAGATACGCAGTATTTT
. | 14 | TRBJ1-5 | TRBV6-1 | . | CASSEGASGQPQHF | TGTGCCAGCAGTGAAGGGGCGTCGGGACAGCCCCAGCATTTT
TRBD1 | 14 | TRBJ1-2 | TRBV7-9 | . | CASSFLSGDRGYTF | TGTGCCAGCAGCTTTTTGTCAGGGGACAGAGGCTACACCTTC
. | 9 | TRBJ1-1 | TRBV19 | . | CVGNTEAFF | TGTGTCGGGAACACTGAAGCTTTCTTT
. | 15 | TRBJ1-4 | TRBV5-1 | once | CASSALGVSNEKLFF | TGCGCCAGCAGCGCCCTCGGGGTTTCGAATGAAAAACTGTTTTTT
TRBD1 | 16 | TRBJ1-1 | TRBV9 | . | CASSVRDRGRGTEAFF | TGTGCCAGCAGCGTCCGGGACAGGGGGCGTGGCACTGAAGCTTTCTTT